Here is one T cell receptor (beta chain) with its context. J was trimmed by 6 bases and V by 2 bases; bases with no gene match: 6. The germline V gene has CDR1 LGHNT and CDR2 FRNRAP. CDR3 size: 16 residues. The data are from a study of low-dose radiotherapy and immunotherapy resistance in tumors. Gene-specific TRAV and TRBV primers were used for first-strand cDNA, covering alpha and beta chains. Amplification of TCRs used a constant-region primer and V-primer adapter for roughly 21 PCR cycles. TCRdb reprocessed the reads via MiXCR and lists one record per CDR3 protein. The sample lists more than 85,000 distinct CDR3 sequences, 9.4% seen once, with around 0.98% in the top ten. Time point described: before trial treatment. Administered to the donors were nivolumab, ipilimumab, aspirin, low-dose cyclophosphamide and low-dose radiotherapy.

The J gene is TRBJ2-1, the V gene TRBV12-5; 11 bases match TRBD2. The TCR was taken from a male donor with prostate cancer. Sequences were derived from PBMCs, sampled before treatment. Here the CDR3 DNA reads TGTGCTAGTGGTTTGTCACTAGCGGGAGTAAGCAATGAGCAGTTCTTC. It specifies CASGLSLAGVSNEQFF.